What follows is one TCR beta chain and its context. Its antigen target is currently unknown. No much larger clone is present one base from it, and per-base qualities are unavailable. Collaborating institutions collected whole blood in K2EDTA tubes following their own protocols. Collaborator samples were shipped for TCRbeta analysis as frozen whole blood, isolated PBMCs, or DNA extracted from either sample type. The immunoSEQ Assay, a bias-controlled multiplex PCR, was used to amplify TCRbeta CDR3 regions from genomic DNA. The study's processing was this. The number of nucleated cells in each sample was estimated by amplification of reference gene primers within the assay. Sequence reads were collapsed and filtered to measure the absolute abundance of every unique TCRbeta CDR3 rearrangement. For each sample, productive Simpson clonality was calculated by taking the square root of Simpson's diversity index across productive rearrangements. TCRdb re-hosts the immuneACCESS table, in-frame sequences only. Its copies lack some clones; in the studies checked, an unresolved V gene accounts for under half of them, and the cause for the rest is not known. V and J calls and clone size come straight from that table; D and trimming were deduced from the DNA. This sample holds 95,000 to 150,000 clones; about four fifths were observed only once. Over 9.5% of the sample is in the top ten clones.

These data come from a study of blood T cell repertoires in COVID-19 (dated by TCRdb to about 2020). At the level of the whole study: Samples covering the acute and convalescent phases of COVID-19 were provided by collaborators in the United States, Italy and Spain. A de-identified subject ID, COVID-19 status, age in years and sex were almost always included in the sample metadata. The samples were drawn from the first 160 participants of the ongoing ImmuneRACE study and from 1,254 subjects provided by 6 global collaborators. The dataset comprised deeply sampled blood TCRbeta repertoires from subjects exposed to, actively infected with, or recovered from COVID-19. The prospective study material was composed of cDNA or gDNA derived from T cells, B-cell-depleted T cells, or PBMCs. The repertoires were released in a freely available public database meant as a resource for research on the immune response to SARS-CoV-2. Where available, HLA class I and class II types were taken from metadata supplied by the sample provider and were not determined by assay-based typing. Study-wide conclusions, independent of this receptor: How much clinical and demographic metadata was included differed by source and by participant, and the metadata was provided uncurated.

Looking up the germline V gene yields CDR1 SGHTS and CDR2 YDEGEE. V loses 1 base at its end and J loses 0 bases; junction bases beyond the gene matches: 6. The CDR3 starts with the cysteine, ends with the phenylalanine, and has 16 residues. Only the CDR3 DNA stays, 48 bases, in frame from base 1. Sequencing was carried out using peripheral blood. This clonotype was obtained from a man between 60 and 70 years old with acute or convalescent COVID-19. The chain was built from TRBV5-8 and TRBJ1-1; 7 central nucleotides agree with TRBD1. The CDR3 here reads CASSLRDSILNTEAFF. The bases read TGTGCCAGCAGCTTGAGGGACAGTATATTGAACACTGAAGCTTTCTTT.